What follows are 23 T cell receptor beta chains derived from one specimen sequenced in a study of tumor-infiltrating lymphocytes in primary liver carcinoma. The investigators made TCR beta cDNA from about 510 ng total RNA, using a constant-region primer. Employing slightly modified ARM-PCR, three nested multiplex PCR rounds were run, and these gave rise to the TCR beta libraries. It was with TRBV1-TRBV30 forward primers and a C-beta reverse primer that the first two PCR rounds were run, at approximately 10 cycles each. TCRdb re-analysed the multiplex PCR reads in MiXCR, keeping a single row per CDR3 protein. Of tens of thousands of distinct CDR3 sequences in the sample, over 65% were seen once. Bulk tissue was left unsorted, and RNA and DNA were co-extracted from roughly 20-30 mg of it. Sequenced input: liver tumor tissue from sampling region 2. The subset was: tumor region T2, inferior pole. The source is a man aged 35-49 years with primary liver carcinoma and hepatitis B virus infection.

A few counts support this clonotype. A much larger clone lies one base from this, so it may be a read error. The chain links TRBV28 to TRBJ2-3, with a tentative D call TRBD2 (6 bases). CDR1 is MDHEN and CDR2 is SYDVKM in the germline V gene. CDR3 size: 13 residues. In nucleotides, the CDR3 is TGTGCCAGCAGTACAACTAGCACAGATACGCGGTATTTT. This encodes CASSTTSTDTRYF.

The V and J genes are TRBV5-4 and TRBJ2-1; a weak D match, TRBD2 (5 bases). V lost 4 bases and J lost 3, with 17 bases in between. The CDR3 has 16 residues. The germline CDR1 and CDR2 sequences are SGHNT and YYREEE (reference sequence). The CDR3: CASSPETGTSYNEQFF. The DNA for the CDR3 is TGTGCCAGCAGCCCCGAAACGGGAACAAGCTACAATGAGCAGTTCTTC.

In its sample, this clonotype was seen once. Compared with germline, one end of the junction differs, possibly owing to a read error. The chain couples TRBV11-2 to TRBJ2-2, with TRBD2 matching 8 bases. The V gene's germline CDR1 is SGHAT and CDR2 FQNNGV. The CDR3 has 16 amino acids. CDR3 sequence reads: CASSLVALAGTREPFF. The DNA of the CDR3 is TGTGCCAGCAGCTTAGTGGCGTTAGCGGGAACCAGGGAGCCGTTTTTT.

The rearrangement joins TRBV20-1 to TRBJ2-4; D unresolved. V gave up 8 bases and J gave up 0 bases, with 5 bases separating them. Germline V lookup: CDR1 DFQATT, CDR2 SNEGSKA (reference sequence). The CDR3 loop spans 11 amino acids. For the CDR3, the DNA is TGCAGTACCCTAGCCAAAAACATTCAGTACTTC. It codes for CSTLAKNIQYF.

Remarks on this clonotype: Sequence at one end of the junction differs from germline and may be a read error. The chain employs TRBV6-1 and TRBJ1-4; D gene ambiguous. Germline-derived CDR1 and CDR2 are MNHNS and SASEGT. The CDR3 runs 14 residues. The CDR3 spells CANSQYRQNGKLFF. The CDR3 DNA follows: TGTGCCAACAGTCAATACCGGCAGAATGGAAAACTGTTTTTT.

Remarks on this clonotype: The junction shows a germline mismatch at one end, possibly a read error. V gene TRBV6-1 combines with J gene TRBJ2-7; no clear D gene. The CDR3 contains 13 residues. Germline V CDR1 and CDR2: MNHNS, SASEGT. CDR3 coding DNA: TGTGACAGCAGTGAATGGGTTTTATTCGAGCAGTACTTC. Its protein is CDSSEWVLFEQYF.

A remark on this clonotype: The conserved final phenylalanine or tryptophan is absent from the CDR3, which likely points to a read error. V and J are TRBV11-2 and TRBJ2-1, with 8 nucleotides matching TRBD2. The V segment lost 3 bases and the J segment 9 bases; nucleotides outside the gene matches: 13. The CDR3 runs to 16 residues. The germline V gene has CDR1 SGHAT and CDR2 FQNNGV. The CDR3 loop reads CASSLDIGLATGEQFL. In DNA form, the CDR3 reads TGTGCCAGCAGCTTGGACATCGGACTAGCCACGGGTGAGCAGTTCTTA.

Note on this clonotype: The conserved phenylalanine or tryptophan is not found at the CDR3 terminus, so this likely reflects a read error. The CDR3 DNA follows: TGTACCAGCAGCCTACGGACAGGCCTATGGAATGAGCAGTTCCTC. Translated, it gives CTSSLRTGLWNEQFL. This sequence joins TRBV13 and TRBJ2-1; TRBD1 agrees at 7 bases. From germline, CDR1 is PRHDT and CDR2 FYEKMQ (reference sequence). This CDR3 contains 15 residues.

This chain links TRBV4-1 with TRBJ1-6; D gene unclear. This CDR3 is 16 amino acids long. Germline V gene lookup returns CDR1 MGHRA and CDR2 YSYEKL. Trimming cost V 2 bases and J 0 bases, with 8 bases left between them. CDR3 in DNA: TGCGCCAGCAGCCAATTCGGCAACTCCTATAATTCACCCCTCCACTTT. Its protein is CASSQFGNSYNSPLHF.

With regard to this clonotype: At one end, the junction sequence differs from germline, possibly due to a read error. The CDR3 region has the DNA TGTGTCTGCAGATCCCGGGACTCGGCCTACCAAGAGACCCTGTACTTC. Its protein is CVCRSRDSAYQETLYF. V is TRBV11-2 and J is TRBJ2-5, with a possible D match to TRBD2 (6 bases). The CDR3 has 16 amino acids. CDR1 is SGHAT and CDR2 is FQNNGV in the germline V gene.

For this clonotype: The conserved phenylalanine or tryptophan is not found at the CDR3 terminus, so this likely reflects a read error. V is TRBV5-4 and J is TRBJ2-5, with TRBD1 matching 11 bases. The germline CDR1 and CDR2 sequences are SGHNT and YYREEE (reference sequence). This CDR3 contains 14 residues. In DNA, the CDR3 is TGTGTCAGCAGCTCGGACAGGGGGCTGGAGACCCAGTACCTC. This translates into CVSSSDRGLETQYL.

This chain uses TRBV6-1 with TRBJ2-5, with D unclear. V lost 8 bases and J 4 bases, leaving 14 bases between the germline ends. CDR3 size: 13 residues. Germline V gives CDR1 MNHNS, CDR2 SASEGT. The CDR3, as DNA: TGTGCCAGCGCCCTGCGTTGGGGAGAGACCCAGTACTTC. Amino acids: CASALRWGETQYF.

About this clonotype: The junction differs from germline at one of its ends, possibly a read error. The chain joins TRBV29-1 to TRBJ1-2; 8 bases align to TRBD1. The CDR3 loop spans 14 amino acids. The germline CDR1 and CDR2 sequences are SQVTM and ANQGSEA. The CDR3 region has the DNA TGCAGCCTTGCCTGGACAGGGCTTGATGCTGGCTACACTTTC. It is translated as CSLAWTGLDAGYTF.

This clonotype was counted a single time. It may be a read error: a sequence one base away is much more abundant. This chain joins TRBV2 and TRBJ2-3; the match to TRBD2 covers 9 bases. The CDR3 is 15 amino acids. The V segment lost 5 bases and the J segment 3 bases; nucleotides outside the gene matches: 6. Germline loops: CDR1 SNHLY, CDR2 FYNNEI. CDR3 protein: CASSLAGDGTDTQYF. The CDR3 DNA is TGTGCCAGCAGTTTAGCGGGAGACGGGACAGATACGCAGTATTTT. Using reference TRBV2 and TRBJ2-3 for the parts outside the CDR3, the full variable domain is EPEVTQTPSHQVTQMGQEVILRCVPISNHLYFYWYRQILGQKVEFLVSFYNNEISEKSEIFDDQFSVERPDGSNFTLKIRSTKLEDSAMYFCASSLAGDGTDTQYFGPGTRLTVL.

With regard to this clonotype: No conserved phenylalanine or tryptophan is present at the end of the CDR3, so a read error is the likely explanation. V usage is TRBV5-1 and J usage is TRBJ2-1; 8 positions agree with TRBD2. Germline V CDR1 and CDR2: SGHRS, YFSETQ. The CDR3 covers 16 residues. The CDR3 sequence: CANSLGGTSGTNEQFL. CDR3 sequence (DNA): TGCGCCAACAGCTTGGGGGGGACTAGTGGGACGAATGAGCAGTTCCTC.

The CDR3 loop is CASSDRRSYSTDTQYF. CDR3 DNA sequence: TGTGCCAGCAGTGACAGGAGGTCGTATAGCACAGATACGCAGTATTTT. The J gene is TRBJ2-3, the V gene TRBV6-4, with D possibly being TRBD2 (5 bases). This CDR3 contains 16 residues. V was pared by 2 bases and J by 0 bases, with 12 bases between. CDR1 MRHNA and CDR2 SNTAGT come from the germline V gene.

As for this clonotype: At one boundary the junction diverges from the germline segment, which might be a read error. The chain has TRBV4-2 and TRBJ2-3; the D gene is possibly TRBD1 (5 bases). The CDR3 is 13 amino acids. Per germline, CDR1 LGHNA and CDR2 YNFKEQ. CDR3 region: CASSPRRADTQYF. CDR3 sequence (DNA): TGTGCCAGCAGCCCTCGCAGGGCGGATACGCAATATTTT.

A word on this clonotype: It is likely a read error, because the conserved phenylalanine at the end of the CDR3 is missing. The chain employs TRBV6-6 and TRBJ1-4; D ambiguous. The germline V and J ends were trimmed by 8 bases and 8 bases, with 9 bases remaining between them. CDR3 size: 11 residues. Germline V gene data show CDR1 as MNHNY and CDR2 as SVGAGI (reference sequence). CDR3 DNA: TGTGCCAGCGGCTCCGGAGAAAAACTGTTTCTT. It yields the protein CASGSGEKLFL.

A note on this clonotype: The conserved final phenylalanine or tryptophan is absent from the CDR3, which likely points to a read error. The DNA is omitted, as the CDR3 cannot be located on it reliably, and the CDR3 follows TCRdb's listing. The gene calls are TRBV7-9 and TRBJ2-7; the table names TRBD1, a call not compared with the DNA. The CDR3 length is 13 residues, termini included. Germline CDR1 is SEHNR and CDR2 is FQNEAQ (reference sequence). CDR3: CAGTLGEQYEQHS.

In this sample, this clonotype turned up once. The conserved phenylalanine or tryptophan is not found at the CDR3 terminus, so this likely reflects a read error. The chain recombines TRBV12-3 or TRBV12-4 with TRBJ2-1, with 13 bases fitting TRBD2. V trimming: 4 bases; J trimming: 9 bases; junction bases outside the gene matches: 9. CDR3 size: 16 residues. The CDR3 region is CASSSLTSGRPGEQFL. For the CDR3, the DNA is TGTGCCAGCAGTTCCCTGACTAGCGGGAGGCCGGGTGAGCAGTTCCTC.

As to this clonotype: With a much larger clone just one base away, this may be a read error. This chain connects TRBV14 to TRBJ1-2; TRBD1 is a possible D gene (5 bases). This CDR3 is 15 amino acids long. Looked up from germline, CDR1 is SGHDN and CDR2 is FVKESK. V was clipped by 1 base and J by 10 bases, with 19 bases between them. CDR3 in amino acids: CASSQGGVGTKDYTF. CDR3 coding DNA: TGTGCCAGCAGCCAAGGAGGAGTCGGGACGAAAGACTACACCTTC.

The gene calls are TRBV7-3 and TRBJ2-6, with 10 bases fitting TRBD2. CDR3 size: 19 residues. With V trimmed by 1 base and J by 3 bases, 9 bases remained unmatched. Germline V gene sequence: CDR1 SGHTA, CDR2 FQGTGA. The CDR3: CASSLRGGLASYGANVLTF. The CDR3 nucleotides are TGTGCCAGCAGCTTAAGGGGGGGACTAGCGTCGTATGGGGCCAACGTCCTGACTTTC.

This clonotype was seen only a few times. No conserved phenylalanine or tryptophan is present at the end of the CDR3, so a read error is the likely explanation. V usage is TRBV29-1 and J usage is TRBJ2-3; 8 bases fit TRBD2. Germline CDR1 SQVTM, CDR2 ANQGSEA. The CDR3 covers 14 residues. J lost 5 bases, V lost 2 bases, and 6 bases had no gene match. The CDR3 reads CSVERTSPEDTQYL. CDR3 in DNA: TGCAGCGTTGAACGGACTAGCCCCGAAGATACGCAGTATTTA.